The 27 T cell receptor beta chains listed next were all sequenced from one sample in a study of T cell changes during pregnancy in multiple sclerosis (dated by TCRdb to the late 2010s). The library was obtained by the immunoSEQ multiplex PCR assay. TCRdb took over this immuneACCESS table, retaining in-frame rearrangements with V and J assigned. Such tables are incomplete; in checked studies, under half of the missing clones stem from an unresolved V gene, and the remainder is unexplained. The sample includes 50,000 to 65,000 clones, with under 95% observed a single time. The top ten clonotypes cover more than 3% of the sample. The starting material was CD8+ T cells from peripheral blood mononuclear cells, obtained in the second trimester of pregnancy. Source of these receptors: a female donor with multiple sclerosis, enrolled in a pregnancy study.

This chain links TRBV9 with TRBJ1-1; 10 bases are shared with TRBD1. This CDR3 region has 17 residues. V lost 0 bases to trimming and J lost 6 bases; unmatched junction nucleotides: 11. Germline CDR1 is SGDLS and CDR2 is YYNGEE. CDR3 coding DNA: TGTGCCAGCAGCGTAGGCCCGGGACAGGGGATGGCTGCTGAAGCTTTCTTT. This sequence encodes CASSVGPGQGMAAEAFF.

The gene calls are TRBV28 and TRBJ2-1; the match to TRBD1 covers 7 bases. The germline gives CDR1 MDHEN, CDR2 SYDVKM. CDR3 length: 15 residues. V trimming: 7 bases; J trimming: 5 bases; junction bases outside the gene matches: 11. The CDR3: CASTPTGTVDNEQFF. In DNA form, the CDR3 reads TGTGCCAGCACCCCAACCGGGACAGTCGACAATGAGCAGTTCTTC.

V is TRBV6-6 and J is TRBJ2-7; a weak D match, TRBD2 (5 bases). This CDR3 region has 13 residues. The V end was cut by 0 bases, the J end by 2 bases, with 5 bases between. Germline CDR1 MNHNY, CDR2 SVGAGI (reference sequence). CDR3 loop: CASSYSSAYEQYF. The CDR3, as DNA: TGTGCCAGCAGTTACTCTAGCGCCTACGAGCAGTACTTC.

This sequence joins TRBV7-2 and TRBJ2-7; the D gene is possibly TRBD1 (6 bases). Germline-derived CDR1 and CDR2 are SGHTA and FQGNSA. The CDR3 extends over 14 amino acids. The germline V and J ends were trimmed by 0 bases and 4 bases, with 10 bases remaining between them. The chain's CDR3 is CASSLAQGLYEQYF. DNA for the CDR3: TGTGCCAGCAGCTTAGCCCAGGGGCTGTACGAGCAGTACTTC. Using reference TRBV7-2 and TRBJ2-7 for the parts outside the CDR3, the full variable domain is GAGVSQSPSNKVTEKGKDVELRCDPISGHTALYWYRQSLGQGLEFLIYFQGNSAPDKSGLPSDRFSAERTGGSVSTLTIQRTQQEDSAVYLCASSLAQGLYEQYFGPGTRLTVT.

This clone showed up just once. The chain combines TRBV2 with TRBJ2-3; tentative D call: TRBD1 (5 bases). Trimming cost V 8 bases and J 4 bases, with 19 bases left between them. The CDR3 contains 15 residues. Per germline, CDR1 SNHLY and CDR2 FYNNEI. CDR3 sequence (DNA): TGTGCCAGCCTTGGACATGCCCCCTCCCCAGATACGCAGTATTTT. It is translated as CASLGHAPSPDTQYF.

The rearrangement links TRBV27 to TRBJ2-2; perhaps TRBD2 as D (5 bases). Trimming removed 2 bases from V and 3 bases from J, with 7 bases in between. There are 14 residues in the CDR3. From germline, CDR1 is MNHEY and CDR2 SMNVEV (reference sequence). In DNA form, the CDR3 reads TGTGCCAGCAGTTTAGGGAGATACACCGGGGAGCTGTTTTTT. Amino acids: CASSLGRYTGELFF.

The V gene is TRBV27, the J gene TRBJ2-2; 7 bases fit TRBD2. Germline CDR1 reads MNHEY; CDR2 reads SMNVEV (reference sequence). Trimming took 9 bases from V and 2 from J; bases not matched to a gene: 12. This CDR3 has 16 residues. The CDR3: CASSGKWEGNTGELFF. The CDR3 region has the DNA TGTGCCAGTTCGGGGAAATGGGAGGGTAACACCGGGGAGCTGTTTTTT.

This rearrangement joins TRBV6-1 to TRBJ1-1, with D maybe TRBD1 (5 bases). Germline V lookup: CDR1 MNHNS, CDR2 SASEGT. V was clipped by 9 bases and J by 5 bases, with 16 bases between them. The CDR3 consists of 13 residues. Written as DNA, the CDR3 is TGTGCCAGTTCCCGGGTCTCAGGGACTGAAGCTTTCTTT. Translating it yields CASSRVSGTEAFF.

The chain recombines TRBV30 with TRBJ1-2; perhaps TRBD1 as D (6 bases). The V end lost 3 bases, the J end lost 7 bases, and 18 bases lay between the germline ends. CDR1 and CDR2 (germline): GTSNPN, SVGIG (reference sequence). CDR3 size: 14 residues. The CDR3 protein is CAWSGTQGMTGYTF. DNA for the CDR3: TGTGCCTGGAGCGGAACCCAGGGGATGACTGGCTACACCTTC.

The CDR3 here is CAWSGFGQGNLDTQYF. The CDR3 region has the DNA TGTGCCTGGAGTGGCTTTGGGCAGGGGAATTTGGATACGCAGTATTTT. V and J are TRBV30 and TRBJ2-3; D may be TRBD1 (6 bases). Germline CDR1 GTSNPN, CDR2 SVGIG (reference sequence). The CDR3 totals 16 residues. The V end lost 1 base, the J end lost 6 bases, and 20 bases lay between the germline ends.

J is TRBJ2-7 and V is TRBV27; D possibly corresponds to TRBD2 (6 bases). The CDR3 length is 13 residues. V was pared by 3 bases and J by 7 bases, with 13 bases between. In germline, CDR1 is MNHEY, CDR2 SMNVEV (reference sequence). The DNA for the CDR3 is TGTGCCAGCAGTTTGGGGCGGGGCAGGGAGCAGTACTTC. Translating it yields CASSLGRGREQYF.

The chain couples TRBV19 to TRBJ2-7; TRBD1 matches 7 bases. Germline-derived CDR1 and CDR2 are LNHDA and SQIVND (reference sequence). The CDR3 length is 15 residues. With 5 bases clipped from V and 2 bases from J, the junction kept 9 bases outside the gene matches. The CDR3: CASSFGTAPTYEQYF. DNA of the CDR3: TGTGCCAGTAGTTTCGGGACAGCACCGACCTACGAGCAGTACTTC.

The chain uses TRBV7-9 and TRBJ2-1; 11 nucleotides match TRBD2. The germline gives CDR1 SEHNR, CDR2 FQNEAQ (reference sequence). This CDR3 comprises 18 residues. Unmatched junction bases numbered 20, after V lost 8 bases and J lost 8 bases. CDR3 sequence reads: CASLLLAGDLLNTDEQFF. CDR3 DNA: TGTGCCAGCCTCTTACTAGCGGGAGACCTTCTCAACACGGATGAGCAGTTCTTC.

This clone was counted once. The V and J genes are TRBV7-9 and TRBJ2-5, with TRBD2 matching 7 bases. V shed 6 bases, J shed 5 bases, and the junction held 12 bases outside the gene matches. CDR1 and CDR2 from the germline V gene are SEHNR and FQNEAQ (reference sequence). This CDR3 comprises 15 residues. Written as DNA, the CDR3 is TGTGCCAGCAGTTTACCGACACGGGGGGTTGAGACCCAGTACTTC. It encodes CASSLPTRGVETQYF.

J is TRBJ1-1 and V is TRBV13, with 9 bases fitting TRBD1. V dropped 5 bases and J dropped 8; count of bases not matched to a gene: 3. The CDR3 totals 12 residues. Germline-derived CDR1 and CDR2 are PRHDT and FYEKMQ (reference sequence). The CDR3 protein is CASSDGQGEAFF. The CDR3 DNA sequence: TGTGCCAGCAGCGACGGACAGGGGGAAGCTTTCTTT.

CDR3 bases: TGTGCCAGCTCACCAAGTAGCGGGAGTACCGGGGAGCTGTTTTTT. Amino acid sequence: CASSPSSGSTGELFF. The J gene is TRBJ2-2, the V gene TRBV18; TRBD2 aligns across 9 bases. CDR3 length: 15 amino acids. The J segment lost 5 bases and the V segment lost 2 bases, leaving 3 bases of the junction unmatched. Looked up from germline, CDR1 is KGHSH and CDR2 is LQKENI.

The rearrangement links TRBV6-1 to TRBJ2-7, with TRBD2 identical over 12 bases. Trimming removed 8 bases from V and 1 base from J; junction bases left unmatched: 3. CDR3 length: 14 residues. CDR1 is MNHNS, CDR2 SASEGT, per germline. The CDR3 coding sequence is TGTGCCAGCGGACTAGCGGGACTTTCCTACGAGCAGTACTTC. It codes for CASGLAGLSYEQYF.

CDR3 in amino acids: CASSQEDRGDEKLFF. The CDR3 region has the DNA TGCGCCAGCAGCCAAGAGGACAGGGGAGATGAAAAACTGTTTTTT. V usage is TRBV4-3 and J usage is TRBJ1-4; 9 nucleotides line up with TRBD1. Germline loops: CDR1 LGHNA, CDR2 YSLEER. This CDR3 has 15 amino acids. The V gene end was trimmed by 0 bases and the J gene end by 6 bases; junction bases not matched to a gene: 2.

The chain links TRBV11-2 to TRBJ1-1; possibly TRBD1 for D (5 bases). Germline CDR1 SGHAT, CDR2 FQNNGV. Trimming pared 5 bases from V and 4 bases from J, leaving 14 bases between. This CDR3 spans 14 amino acids. The CDR3 reads CASSPSGDGTEAFF. The CDR3 coding sequence is TGTGCCAGCAGCCCCTCGGGGGATGGCACTGAAGCTTTCTTT.

The CDR3 here is CASGAGQNTGELFF. The CDR3 nucleotides read TGTGCCAGCGGAGCGGGGCAGAACACCGGGGAGCTGTTTTTT. The genes are TRBV27 and TRBJ2-2; the match to TRBD2 covers 7 bases. V was clipped by 8 bases and J by 1 base; unmatched bases: 4. The germline V gene encodes CDR1 MNHEY and CDR2 SMNVEV (reference sequence). This CDR3 is 14 amino acids long.

The gene calls are TRBV19 and TRBJ1-1; D remains ambiguous. The V gene lost 10 bases and the J gene lost 3 bases, with 15 bases spanning the gap. Germline V gives CDR1 LNHDA, CDR2 SQIVND (reference sequence). This CDR3 is built from 13 residues. The CDR3 protein is CATQDTRDTEAFF. In DNA, the CDR3 is TGTGCCACCCAAGATACCCGGGACACTGAAGCTTTCTTT.

The rearrangement joins TRBV7-8 to TRBJ2-7, with 9 bases matching TRBD1. Trimming removed 6 bases from V and 3 bases from J; junction bases left unmatched: 0. The CDR3 consists of 12 residues. Germline lookup yields CDR1 SGHVS and CDR2 FQNEAQ. For the CDR3, the DNA is TGTGCCAGCAGGGACAGGGGCTACGAGCAGTACTTC. This sequence encodes CASRDRGYEQYF.

V and J are TRBV27 and TRBJ2-5, with 9 positions matching TRBD2. The CDR3 is 15 amino acids. Germline V gene lookup returns CDR1 MNHEY and CDR2 SMNVEV (reference sequence). With V trimmed by 6 bases and J by 1 base, 6 bases remained unmatched. The CDR3 nucleotides are TGTGCCAGCAGCGCTAGCGGGAATCGCCAAGAGACCCAGTACTTC. Its protein is CASSASGNRQETQYF.

This clone was counted a single time. The rearrangement links TRBV4-1 to TRBJ2-7; possibly TRBD2 for D (6 bases). Germline CDR1 is MGHRA and CDR2 is YSYEKL. The CDR3 consists of 15 residues. The ends were cut back, 3 bases at V and 2 bases at J, with 14 bases in the middle. DNA of the CDR3: TGCGCCAGCAGCCACACTTGGACGGGGGCCTACGAGCAGTACTTC. It yields the protein CASSHTWTGAYEQYF.

The rearrangement uses TRBV7-9 and TRBJ2-1, with D possibly matching TRBD2 (5 bases). The germline V gene has CDR1 SEHNR and CDR2 FQNEAQ (reference sequence). V lost 5 bases to trimming and J lost 10 bases, with 18 bases between them. The CDR3 has 14 residues. Here the CDR3 DNA reads TGTGCCAGCAGCCGACTGGCCGGGATGATGGAGCAGTTCTTC. It encodes CASSRLAGMMEQFF.

The chain recombines TRBV20-1 with TRBJ1-2; tentative D call: TRBD1 (6 bases). Germline assignment: CDR1 DFQATT and CDR2 SNEGSKA (reference sequence). The CDR3 covers 11 residues. V was pared by 3 bases and J by 6 bases, with 8 bases between. The CDR3 coding sequence is TGCAGTGCTAGGGCAGGGGATGGCTACACCTTC. Translated, it gives CSARAGDGYTF.

The J gene is TRBJ1-2, the V gene TRBV29-1; 8 nucleotides match TRBD1. The trim removed 6 bases at V and 4 bases at J, leaving 4 bases unmatched. Germline assignment: CDR1 SQVTM and CDR2 ANQGSEA. The CDR3 has 12 residues. The CDR3 sequence: CSVGQGTYGYTF. The DNA of the CDR3 is TGCAGCGTAGGACAGGGTACCTATGGCTACACCTTC. The full variable domain, with the rest looked up from reference TRBV29-1 and TRBJ1-2, is SAVISQKPSRDICQRGTSLTIQCQVDSQVTMMFWYRQQPGQSLTLIATANQGSEATYESGFVIDKFPISRPNLTFSTLTVSNMSPEDSSIYLCSVGQGTYGYTFGSGTRLTVV.